This T cell receptor (beta chain) was identified during a study of cytomegalovirus exposure and HLA in healthy donors. From germline, CDR1 is SNHLY and CDR2 FYNNEI. V dropped 9 bases and J dropped 8; count of bases not matched to a gene: 15. There are 15 residues in the CDR3. 13 Jbeta primers and 60 Vbeta primers were used for the PCR. TCRdb's copy holds only in-frame clones and misses some; the assay was immunoSEQ multiplex PCR. The profile shows 110,000 to 150,000 clones, roughly four fifths of them singletons. Sequenced input: PBMCs. The chain recombines TRBV2 with TRBJ1-2, with 10 bases identical to TRBD1. The source of this sequence is a male donor in good health and CMV-seronegative. The CDR3 coding sequence is TGTGCCAGATGGATAGGACAGGGGGACGCGAGGGGCTACACCTTC. Protein product: CARWIGQGDARGYTF.